This paragraph covers one T cell receptor beta chain sequence. Looked up from germline, CDR1 is MNHNY and CDR2 is SVGAGI (reference sequence). The germline V and J ends were trimmed by 5 bases and 4 bases, with 15 bases remaining between them. The CDR3 runs to 14 residues. These data come from a study of blood T cell repertoires in COVID-19. Assay: immunoSEQ multiplex PCR; the TCRdb copy retains only in-frame clones and omits some. Altogether about 260,000 clones are present, less than 90% being singletons, with the ten largest covering 4%. The V and J genes are TRBV6-6 and TRBJ2-7; D uncertain. The origin of this receptor is a man aged 55 to 69 who had recovered from COVID-19. The sample taken for sequencing was peripheral blood. The DNA for the CDR3 is TGTGCCAGCAGTACCCCGGGTCAAACTTACGAGCAGTACTTC. Protein: CASSTPGQTYEQYF.